A selection of T cell receptor beta chains follows, all from one sample in a study of shared clonotypes between healthy human individuals. Measured with immunoSEQ multiplex PCR; TCRdb has only the in-frame clones, and not every one. Here the sample spans some 510,000 clones, approximately 85% being singletons. Material for sequencing was PBMCs. Receptor source: a woman aged 40 to 50 in good health. Some clones in this sample may be carry-over from other donors' samples. Each CDR3 is given with its conserved first and last residue. The D gene is left open where the match is weak. A clone size is listed for some rows: how often the clone was seen (once, few, many), or a class if it is expanded.

>TRBV4-1|.|.|TRBJ1-5
TGCGCCAGCAGCCAAGAGAGTCGGGGTAATCAGCCCCAGCATTTT
CASSQESRGNQPQHF
>TRBV6-5|.|.|TRBJ1-2
TGTGCCAGCAGTTACGGTTCCGCAGTGTTCGCTGGCTACACCTTC
CASSYGSAVFAGYTF
>TRBV28|.|.|TRBJ2-1
TGTGCCAGCAAGGGGGGGGTTGATGAGCAGTTCTTC
CASKGGVDEQFF
>TRBV2|.|.|TRBJ1-2
TGTGCCAGCAGTGAAGAGTCAGCTAACTATGGCTACACCTTC
CASSEESANYGYTF
>TRBV19|.|TRBD1|TRBJ1-5
TGTGCCAGTAGCTTGGACAGGTACGGTCAGCCCCAGCATTTT
CASSLDRYGQPQHF
>TRBV5-4|few|TRBD1|TRBJ2-5
TGTGCCCTTGGAACAGGGGGGAGAGAGACCCAGTACTTC
CALGTGGRETQYF
>TRBV11-3|.|TRBD2|TRBJ2-7
TGTGCCAGCAGCCCGGGACTAGGAAACGAGCAGTACTTC
CASSPGLGNEQYF
>TRBV27|.|.|TRBJ2-7
TGTGCCAGCAGTTTAGGGCCAGGGTTGGGTGAGCAGTACTTC
CASSLGPGLGEQYF
>TRBV29-1|.|.|TRBJ1-1
TGCAGCGGTATGACAGAGATTGGCACTGAAGCTTTCTTT
CSGMTEIGTEAFF
>TRBV30|.|.|TRBJ2-2
TGTGCCTGGAGTTTAGGGAGTAACGGGGAGCTGTTTTTT
CAWSLGSNGELFF
>TRBV19|.|TRBD2|TRBJ2-7
TGTGCCAGTAGTCCCCAGCGGGAGGGCTACGAGCAGTACTTC
CASSPQREGYEQYF
>TRBV27|.|.|TRBJ1-2
.
CASSILGFGGYTF